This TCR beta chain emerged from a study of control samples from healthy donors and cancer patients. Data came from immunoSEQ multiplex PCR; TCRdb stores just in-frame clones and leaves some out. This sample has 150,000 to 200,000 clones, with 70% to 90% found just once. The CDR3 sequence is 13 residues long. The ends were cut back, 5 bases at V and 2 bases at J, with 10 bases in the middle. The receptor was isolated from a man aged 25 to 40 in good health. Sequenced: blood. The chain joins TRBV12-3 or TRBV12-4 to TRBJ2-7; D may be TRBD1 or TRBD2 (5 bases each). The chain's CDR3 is CASSPRDAYEQYF. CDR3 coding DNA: TGTGCCAGCAGTCCCCGGGACGCCTACGAGCAGTACTTC.